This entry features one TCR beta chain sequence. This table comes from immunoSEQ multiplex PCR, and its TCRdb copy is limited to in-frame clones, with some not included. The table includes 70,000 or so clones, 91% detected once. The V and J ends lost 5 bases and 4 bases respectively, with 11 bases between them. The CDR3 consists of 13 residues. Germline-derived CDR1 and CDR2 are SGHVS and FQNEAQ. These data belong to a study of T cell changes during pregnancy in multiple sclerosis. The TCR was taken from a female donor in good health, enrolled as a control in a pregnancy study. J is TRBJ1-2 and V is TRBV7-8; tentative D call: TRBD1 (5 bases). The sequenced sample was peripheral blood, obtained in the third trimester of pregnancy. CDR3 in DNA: TGTGCCAGCAGCCCAGACAGAGGCTATGGCTACACCTTC. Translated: CASSPDRGYGYTF.